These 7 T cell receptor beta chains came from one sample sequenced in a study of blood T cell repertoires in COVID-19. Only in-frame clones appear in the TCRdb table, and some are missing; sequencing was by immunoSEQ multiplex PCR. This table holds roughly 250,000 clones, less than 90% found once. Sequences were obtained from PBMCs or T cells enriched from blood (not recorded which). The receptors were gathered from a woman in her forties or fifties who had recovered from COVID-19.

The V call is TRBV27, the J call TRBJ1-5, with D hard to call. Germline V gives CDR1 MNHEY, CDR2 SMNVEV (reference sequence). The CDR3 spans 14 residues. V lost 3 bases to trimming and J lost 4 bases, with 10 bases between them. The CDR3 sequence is CASSFHGVNQPQHF. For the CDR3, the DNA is TGTGCCAGCAGTTTCCACGGAGTAAATCAGCCCCAGCATTTT.

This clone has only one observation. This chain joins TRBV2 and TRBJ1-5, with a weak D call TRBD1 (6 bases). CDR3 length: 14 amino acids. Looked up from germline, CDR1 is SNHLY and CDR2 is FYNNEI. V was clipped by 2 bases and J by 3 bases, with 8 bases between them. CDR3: CASSEWTDNQPQHF. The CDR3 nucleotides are TGTGCCAGCAGTGAATGGACAGACAATCAGCCCCAGCATTTT.

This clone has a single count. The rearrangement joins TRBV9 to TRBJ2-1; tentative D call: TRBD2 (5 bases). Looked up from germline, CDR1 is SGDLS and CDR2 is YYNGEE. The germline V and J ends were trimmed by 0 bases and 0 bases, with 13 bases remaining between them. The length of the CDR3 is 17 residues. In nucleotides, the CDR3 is TGTGCCAGCAGCGTAGACCGAGCGGCGAGCTCCTACAATGAGCAGTTCTTC. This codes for CASSVDRAASSYNEQFF.

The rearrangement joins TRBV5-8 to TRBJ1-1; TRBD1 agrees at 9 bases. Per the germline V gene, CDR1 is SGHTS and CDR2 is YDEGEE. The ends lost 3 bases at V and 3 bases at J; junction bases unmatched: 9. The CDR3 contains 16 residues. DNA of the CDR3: TGTGCCAGCAGCTCCAAGGACAGGGGTCGGTACACTGAAGCTTTCTTT. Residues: CASSSKDRGRYTEAFF. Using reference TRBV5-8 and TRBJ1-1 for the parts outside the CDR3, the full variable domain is EAGVTQSPTHLIKTRGQQATLRCSPISGHTSVYWYQQALGLGLQFLLWYDEGEERNRGNFPPRFSGRQFPNYSSELNVNALELEDSALYLCASSSKDRGRYTEAFFGQGTRLTVV.

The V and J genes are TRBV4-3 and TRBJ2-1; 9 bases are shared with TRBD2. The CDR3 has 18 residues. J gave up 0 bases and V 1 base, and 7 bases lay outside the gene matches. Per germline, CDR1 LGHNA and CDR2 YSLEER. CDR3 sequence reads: CASSQALAGVISYNEQFF. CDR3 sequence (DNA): TGCGCCAGCAGCCAAGCCTTAGCGGGGGTCATCTCCTACAATGAGCAGTTCTTC.

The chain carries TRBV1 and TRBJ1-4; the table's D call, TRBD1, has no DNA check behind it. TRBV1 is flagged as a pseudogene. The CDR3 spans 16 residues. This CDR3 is CTSSQAENRGPEKLFF. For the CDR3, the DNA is TGCACCAGCAGCCAAGCTGAAAACAGGGGGCCTGAAAAACTGTTTTTT.

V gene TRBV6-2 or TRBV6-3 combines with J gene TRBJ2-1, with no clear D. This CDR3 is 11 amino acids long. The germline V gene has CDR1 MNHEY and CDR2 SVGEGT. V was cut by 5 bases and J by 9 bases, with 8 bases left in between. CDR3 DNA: TGTGCCAGCAGTACACGAATTGAGCAGTTCTTC. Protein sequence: CASSTRIEQFF.